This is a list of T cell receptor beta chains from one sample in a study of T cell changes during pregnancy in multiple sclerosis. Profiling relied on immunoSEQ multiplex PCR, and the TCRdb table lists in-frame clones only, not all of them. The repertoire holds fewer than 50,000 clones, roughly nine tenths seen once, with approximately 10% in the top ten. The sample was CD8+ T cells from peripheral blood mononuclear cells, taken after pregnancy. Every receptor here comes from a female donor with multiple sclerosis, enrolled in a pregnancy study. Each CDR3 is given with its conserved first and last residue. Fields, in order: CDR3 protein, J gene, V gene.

CDR3: CASRWASGANYEQYF
J: TRBJ2-7
V: TRBV7-2

CDR3: CASSLEGGFANTGELFF
J: TRBJ2-2
V: TRBV7-6

CDR3: CASSIHRDRGRTGLGYTF
J: TRBJ1-2
V: TRBV19

CDR3: CASSEVLSPYEQYF
J: TRBJ2-7
V: TRBV6-1

CDR3: CASSLAPGQDVRGYGYTF
J: TRBJ1-2
V: TRBV7-8

CDR3: CASCRETSNYGYTF
J: TRBJ1-2
V: TRBV6-1

CDR3: CASSLAGGQSEQFF
J: TRBJ2-1
V: TRBV27

CDR3: CASGFSSGANVLTF
J: TRBJ2-6
V: TRBV6-5

CDR3: CASSYRGAGEQYF
J: TRBJ2-7
V: TRBV6-5

CDR3: CASRERGGRVETQYF
J: TRBJ2-5
V: TRBV2

CDR3: CASSLREDNEQFF
J: TRBJ2-1
V: TRBV5-1

CDR3: CASSIRGNTIYF
J: TRBJ1-3
V: TRBV19

CDR3: CASLTASNYGYTF
J: TRBJ1-2
V: TRBV5-6

CDR3: CATSSPIAESTDTQYF
J: TRBJ2-3
V: TRBV15

CDR3: CASSVGRGGLDTQYF
J: TRBJ2-3
V: TRBV9

CDR3: CASSQEQYSYEQYF
J: TRBJ2-7
V: TRBV4-1

CDR3: CASSDAGETQYF
J: TRBJ2-5
V: TRBV25-1

CDR3: CASSRGRAGANVLTF
J: TRBJ2-6
V: TRBV9

CDR3: CASRPPAGGTYEQYF
J: TRBJ2-7
V: TRBV27

CDR3: CASSPGSNYEQYF
J: TRBJ2-7
V: TRBV7-9

CDR3: CASSPTGGLDEQYF
J: TRBJ2-7
V: TRBV21-1

CDR3: CASSSGGKGGNTGELFF
J: TRBJ2-2
V: TRBV7-7

CDR3: CASSGAGTNGYTF
J: TRBJ1-2
V: TRBV5-8

CDR3: CASDRGGRNTIYF
J: TRBJ1-3
V: TRBV13